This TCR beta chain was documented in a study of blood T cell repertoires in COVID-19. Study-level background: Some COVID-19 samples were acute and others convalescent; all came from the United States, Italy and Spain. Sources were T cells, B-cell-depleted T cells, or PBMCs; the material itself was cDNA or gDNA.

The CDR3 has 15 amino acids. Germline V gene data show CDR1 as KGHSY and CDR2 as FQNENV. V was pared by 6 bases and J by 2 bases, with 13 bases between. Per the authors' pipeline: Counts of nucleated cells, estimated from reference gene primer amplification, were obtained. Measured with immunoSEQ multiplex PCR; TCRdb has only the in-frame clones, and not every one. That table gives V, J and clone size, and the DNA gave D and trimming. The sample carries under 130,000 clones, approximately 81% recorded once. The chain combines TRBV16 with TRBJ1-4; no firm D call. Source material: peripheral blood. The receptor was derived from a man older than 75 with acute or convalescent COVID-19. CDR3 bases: TGTGCCAGCAGAAAAGCCCGAGTGACTAATGAAAAACTGTTTTTT. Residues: CASRKARVTNEKLFF.